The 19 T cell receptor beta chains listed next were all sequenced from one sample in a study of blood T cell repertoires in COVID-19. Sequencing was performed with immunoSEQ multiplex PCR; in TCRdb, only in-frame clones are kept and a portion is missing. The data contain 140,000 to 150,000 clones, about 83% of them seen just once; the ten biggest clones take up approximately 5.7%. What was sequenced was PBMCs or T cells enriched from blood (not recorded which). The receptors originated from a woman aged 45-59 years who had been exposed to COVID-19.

The CDR3 loop reads CASSLILLVREEAFF. The CDR3 DNA reads TGTGCCAGCAGCTTGATTCTCTTGGTGAGGGAAGAAGCTTTCTTT. The V gene is TRBV5-8, the J gene TRBJ1-1; no reliable D call. The germline gives CDR1 SGHTS, CDR2 YDEGEE. This CDR3 contains 15 residues. V gave up 1 base and J gave up 8 bases, with 18 bases separating them.

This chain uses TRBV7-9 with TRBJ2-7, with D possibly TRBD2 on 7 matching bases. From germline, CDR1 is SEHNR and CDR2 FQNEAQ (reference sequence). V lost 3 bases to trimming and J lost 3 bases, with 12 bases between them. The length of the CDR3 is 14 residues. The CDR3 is CASSFGGAVYEQYF. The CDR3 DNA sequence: TGTGCCAGCAGCTTTGGGGGGGCCGTCTACGAGCAGTACTTC.

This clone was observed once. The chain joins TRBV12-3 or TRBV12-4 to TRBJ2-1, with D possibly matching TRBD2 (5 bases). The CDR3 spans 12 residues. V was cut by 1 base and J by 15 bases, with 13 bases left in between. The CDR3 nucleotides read TGTGCCAGCAGTTTAGTGTGGGGAGTGGCGTTCTTC. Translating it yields CASSLVWGVAFF.

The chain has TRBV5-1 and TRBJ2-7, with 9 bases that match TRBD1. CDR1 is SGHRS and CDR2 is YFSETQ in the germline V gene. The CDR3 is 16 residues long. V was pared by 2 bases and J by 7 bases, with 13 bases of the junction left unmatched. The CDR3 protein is CASSFANRDRDREQYF. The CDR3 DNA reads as TGCGCCAGCAGCTTTGCCAACCGGGACAGGGACCGGGAGCAGTACTTC.

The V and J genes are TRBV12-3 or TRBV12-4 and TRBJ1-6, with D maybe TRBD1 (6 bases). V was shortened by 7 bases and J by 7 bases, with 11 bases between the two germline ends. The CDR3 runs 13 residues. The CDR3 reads CASKSGTNSPLHF. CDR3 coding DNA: TGTGCCAGCAAGTCGGGGACAAATTCACCCCTCCACTTT.

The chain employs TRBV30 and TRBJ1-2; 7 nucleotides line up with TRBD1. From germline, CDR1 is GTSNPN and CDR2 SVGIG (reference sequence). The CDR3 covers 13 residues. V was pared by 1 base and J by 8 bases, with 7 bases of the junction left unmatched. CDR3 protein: CAWSARTGSGYTF. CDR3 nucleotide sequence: TGTGCCTGGAGTGCCCGGACAGGCTCCGGCTACACCTTC.

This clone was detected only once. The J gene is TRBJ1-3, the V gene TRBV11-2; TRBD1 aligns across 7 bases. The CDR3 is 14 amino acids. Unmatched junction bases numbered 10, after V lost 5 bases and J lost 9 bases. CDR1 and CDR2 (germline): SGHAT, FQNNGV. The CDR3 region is CASSQDRDRGTIYF. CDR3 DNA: TGTGCCAGCAGCCAAGACAGGGATCGGGGCACCATATATTTT.

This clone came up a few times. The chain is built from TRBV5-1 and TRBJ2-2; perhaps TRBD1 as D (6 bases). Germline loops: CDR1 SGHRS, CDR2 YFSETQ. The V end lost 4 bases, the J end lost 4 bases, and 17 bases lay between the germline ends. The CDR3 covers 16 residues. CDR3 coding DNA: TGCGCCAGCAGCCCTATCACAGGGCTAGGCACCGGGGAGCTGTTTTTT. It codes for CASSPITGLGTGELFF.

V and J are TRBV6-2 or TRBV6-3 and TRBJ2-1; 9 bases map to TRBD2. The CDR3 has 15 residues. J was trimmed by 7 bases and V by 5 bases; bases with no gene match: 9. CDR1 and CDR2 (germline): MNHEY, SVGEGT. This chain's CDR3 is CASSGRRGGRNEQFF. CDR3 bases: TGTGCCAGCAGTGGGCGGCGGGGGGGCCGGAATGAGCAGTTCTTC.

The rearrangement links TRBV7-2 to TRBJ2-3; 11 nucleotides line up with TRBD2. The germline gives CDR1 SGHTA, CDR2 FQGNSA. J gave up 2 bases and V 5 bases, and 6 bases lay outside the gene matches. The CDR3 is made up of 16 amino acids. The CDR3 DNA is TGTGCCAGCAGCCCCACTAGCGGGGGCTCCACAGATACGCAGTATTTT. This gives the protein CASSPTSGGSTDTQYF.

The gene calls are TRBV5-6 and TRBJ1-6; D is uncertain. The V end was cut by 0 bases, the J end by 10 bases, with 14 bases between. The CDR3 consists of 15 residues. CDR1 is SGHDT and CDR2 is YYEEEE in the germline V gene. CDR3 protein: CASSLGSGYGSPLHF. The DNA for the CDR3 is TGTGCCAGCAGCTTGGGGTCGGGTTACGGGTCACCCCTCCACTTT.

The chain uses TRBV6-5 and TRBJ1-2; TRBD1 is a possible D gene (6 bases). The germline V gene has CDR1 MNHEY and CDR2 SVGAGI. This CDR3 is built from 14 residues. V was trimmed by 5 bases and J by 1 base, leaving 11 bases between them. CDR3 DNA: TGTGCCAGCAGTAGGACAGACAGTAACTATGGCTACACCTTC. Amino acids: CASSRTDSNYGYTF.

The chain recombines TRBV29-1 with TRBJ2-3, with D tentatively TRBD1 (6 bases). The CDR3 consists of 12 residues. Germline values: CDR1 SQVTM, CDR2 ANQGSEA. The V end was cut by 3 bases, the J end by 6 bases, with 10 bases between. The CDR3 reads CSVDQGLDTQYF. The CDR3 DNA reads TGCAGCGTTGATCAGGGGCTGGATACGCAGTATTTT.

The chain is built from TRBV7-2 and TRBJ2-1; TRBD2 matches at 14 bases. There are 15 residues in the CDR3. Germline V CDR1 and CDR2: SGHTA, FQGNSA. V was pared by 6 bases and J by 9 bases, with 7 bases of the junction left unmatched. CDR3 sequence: CASRPGTSGRGEQFF. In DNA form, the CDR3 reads TGTGCCAGCAGACCCGGGACTAGCGGGAGAGGTGAGCAGTTCTTC.

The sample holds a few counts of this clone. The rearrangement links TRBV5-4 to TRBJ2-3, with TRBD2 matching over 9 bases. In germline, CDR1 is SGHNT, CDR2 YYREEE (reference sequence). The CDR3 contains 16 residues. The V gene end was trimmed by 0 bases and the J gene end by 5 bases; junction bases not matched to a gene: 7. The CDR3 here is CASSLASTSGGDTQYF. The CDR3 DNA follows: TGTGCCAGCAGCTTGGCCTCGACTAGCGGAGGAGATACGCAGTATTTT.

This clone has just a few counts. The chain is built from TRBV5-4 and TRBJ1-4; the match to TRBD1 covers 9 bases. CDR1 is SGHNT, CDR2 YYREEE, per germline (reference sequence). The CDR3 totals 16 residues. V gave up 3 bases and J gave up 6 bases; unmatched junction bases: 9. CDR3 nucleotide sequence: TGTGCCAGCAGCTCGGGAACAGGGGGCGCGGATGAAAAACTGTTTTTT. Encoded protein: CASSSGTGGADEKLFF. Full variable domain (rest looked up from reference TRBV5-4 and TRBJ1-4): ETGVTQSPTHLIKTRGQQVTLRCSSQSGHNTVSWYQQALGQGPQFIFQYYREEENGRGNFPPRFSGLQFPNYSSELNVNALELDDSALYLCASSSGTGGADEKLFFGSGTQLSVL.

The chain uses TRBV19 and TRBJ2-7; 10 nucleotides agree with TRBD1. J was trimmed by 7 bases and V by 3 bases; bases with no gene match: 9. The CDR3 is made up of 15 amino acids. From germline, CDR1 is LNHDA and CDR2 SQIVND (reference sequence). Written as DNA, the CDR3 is TGTGCCAGTAGTATTATCCGGGACAGGGGTAAGGAGCAGTACTTC. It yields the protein CASSIIRDRGKEQYF.

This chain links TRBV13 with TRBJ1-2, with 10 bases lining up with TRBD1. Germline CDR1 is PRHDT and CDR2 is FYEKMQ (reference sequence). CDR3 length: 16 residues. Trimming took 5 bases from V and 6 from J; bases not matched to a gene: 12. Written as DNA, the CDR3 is TGTGCCAGCAGCGTAACCGTGGGACAGGGGACCGATGGCTACACCTTC. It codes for CASSVTVGQGTDGYTF.

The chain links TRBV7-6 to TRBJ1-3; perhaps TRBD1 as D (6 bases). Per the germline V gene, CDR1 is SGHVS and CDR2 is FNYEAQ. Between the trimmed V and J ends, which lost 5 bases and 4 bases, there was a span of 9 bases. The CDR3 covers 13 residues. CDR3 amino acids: CASSTGQGNTIYF. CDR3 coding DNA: TGTGCCAGCAGCACCGGACAGGGAAACACCATATATTTT.